This passage covers 32 T cell receptor beta chains from one sample sequenced in a study of control samples from healthy donors and cancer patients. Repertoires were generated with immunoSEQ multiplex PCR, while TCRdb's copy carries only in-frame clones and drops some. This sample yields 25,000 to 35,000 clones, of which about 83% are seen a single time; about 1.6% belongs to the top ten. The sequencing sample was made of PBMCs. Source of these receptors: a woman aged 35 to 49 with lung cancer.

The rearrangement uses TRBV2 and TRBJ2-6; no clear D gene. In germline, CDR1 is SNHLY, CDR2 FYNNEI. The V and J ends lost 1 base and 0 bases respectively, with 7 bases between them. The CDR3 runs to 16 residues. DNA for the CDR3: TGTGCCAGCAGTGAAGACGACCTCTCTGGGGCCAACGTCCTGACTTTC. As protein: CASSEDDLSGANVLTF. The complete variable domain, with remaining parts taken from reference TRBV2 and TRBJ2-6, reads EPEVTQTPSHQVTQMGQEVILRCVPISNHLYFYWYRQILGQKVEFLVSFYNNEISEKSEIFDDQFSVERPDGSNFTLKIRSTKLEDSAMYFCASSEDDLSGANVLTFGAGSRLTVL.

The chain couples TRBV28 to TRBJ1-6, with D hard to call. There are 16 residues in the CDR3. Trimming removed 5 bases at V and 2 bases at J, with 13 bases between. CDR1 and CDR2 (germline): MDHEN, SYDVKM. The CDR3, as DNA: TGTGCCAGCAGTGAGGCGGGAGGCGCCTATAATTCACCCCTCCACTTT. This gives the protein CASSEAGGAYNSPLHF.

The chain links TRBV27 to TRBJ2-2, with 8 positions matching TRBD1. With V trimmed by 10 bases and J by 1 base, 5 bases remained unmatched. Looked up from germline, CDR1 is MNHEY and CDR2 is SMNVEV (reference sequence). The CDR3 runs 14 residues. The CDR3 protein is CATLDRGNTGELFF. The CDR3 region has the DNA TGTGCCACCTTAGACAGGGGGAACACCGGGGAGCTGTTTTTT.

This clone was seen a single time. The CDR3 loop is CASSPGQPRNTIYF. CDR3 DNA: TGTGCCAGCTCACCAGGACAGCCAAGAAACACCATATATTTT. The V and J genes are TRBV18 and TRBJ1-3, with D maybe TRBD1 (6 bases). The CDR3 contains 14 residues. V was trimmed by 2 bases and J by 5 bases, leaving 10 bases between them. Germline loops: CDR1 KGHSH, CDR2 LQKENI.

The chain is built from TRBV24-1 and TRBJ2-1, with 8 bases fitting TRBD1. This CDR3 contains 16 residues. The germline CDR1 and CDR2 sequences are KGHDR and SFDVKD. Trimming took 4 bases from V and 1 from J; bases not matched to a gene: 5. The CDR3 loop reads CATSDRTGMSYNEQFF. The DNA of the CDR3 is TGTGCCACCAGTGACCGGACAGGGATGTCCTACAATGAGCAGTTCTTC.

The V call is TRBV28, the J call TRBJ1-2; TRBD1 is a possible D gene (5 bases). V lost 7 bases to trimming and J lost 5 bases, with 11 bases between them. Germline assignment: CDR1 MDHEN and CDR2 SYDVKM. The CDR3 runs to 12 residues. The CDR3: CASTQGAYGYTF. The CDR3 coding sequence is TGTGCCAGCACCCAAGGGGCATATGGCTACACCTTC.

The chain couples TRBV9 to TRBJ1-2; D not resolved. The length of the CDR3 is 12 residues. Between the trimmed V and J ends, which lost 3 bases and 6 bases, there was a span of 9 bases. Germline-derived CDR1 and CDR2 are SGDLS and YYNGEE. In DNA form, the CDR3 reads TGTGCCAGCAGCGGTCGACTGGATGGCTACACCTTC. It codes for CASSGRLDGYTF.

This rearrangement joins TRBV2 to TRBJ1-3; a weak D match, TRBD1 (5 bases). V dropped 6 bases and J dropped 4 bases, with 7 bases sitting between them. The germline V gene has CDR1 SNHLY and CDR2 FYNNEI. This CDR3 spans 12 amino acids. The CDR3 nucleotides read TGTGCCAGCAGGGGGGGAGGAAACACCATATATTTT. Translation: CASRGGGNTIYF. Complete variable domain (other parts from reference TRBV2 and TRBJ1-3): EPEVTQTPSHQVTQMGQEVILRCVPISNHLYFYWYRQILGQKVEFLVSFYNNEISEKSEIFDDQFSVERPDGSNFTLKIRSTKLEDSAMYFCASRGGGNTIYFGEGSWLTVV.

In regard to this clone: The sample has other DNA sequences that encode this CDR3 too. The chain uses TRBV11-2 and TRBJ1-2; tentatively, D is TRBD1 (5 bases). The CDR3 spans 12 residues. V was pared by 0 bases and J by 6 bases, with 5 bases between. The germline V gene has CDR1 SGHAT and CDR2 FQNNGV. The CDR3 DNA is TGTGCCAGCAGCTTAGAGGGGGATGGCTACACCTTC. Translated: CASSLEGDGYTF.

The V gene is TRBV11-2, the J gene TRBJ2-1, with TRBD2 as a possible D gene (5 bases). V was shortened by 5 bases and J by 8 bases, with 19 bases between the two germline ends. Germline values: CDR1 SGHAT, CDR2 FQNNGV. This CDR3 contains 15 residues. The CDR3 loop reads CASSPHPEPGDEQFF. The DNA of the CDR3 is TGTGCCAGCAGCCCACACCCGGAGCCCGGGGATGAGCAGTTCTTC.

The rearrangement links TRBV30 to TRBJ1-4; possibly TRBD1 for D (5 bases). The V gene's germline CDR1 is GTSNPN and CDR2 SVGIG (reference sequence). This CDR3 is 16 amino acids long. V lost 0 bases, J lost 8 bases, and 19 bases lay in between. CDR3 coding DNA: TGTGCCTGGAGTGTCAGACAAGCGGGGGGTTGGGAAAAACTGTTTTTT. Translated, it gives CAWSVRQAGGWEKLFF.

The V and J genes are TRBV5-6 and TRBJ2-7; 11 nucleotides line up with TRBD2. The CDR3 totals 14 residues. The germline gives CDR1 SGHDT, CDR2 YYEEEE. Trimming removed 1 base from V and 4 bases from J; junction bases left unmatched: 1. This CDR3 reads CASSLPSGGYEQYF. The DNA of the CDR3 is TGTGCCAGCAGCTTGCCTAGCGGGGGGTACGAGCAGTACTTC.

The CDR3 is CASSQAVGRPLGETQYF. The CDR3 region has the DNA TGTGCCAGCAGCCAAGCCGTTGGGCGGCCCTTAGGGGAGACCCAGTACTTC. V gene TRBV4-2 combines with J gene TRBJ2-5; D unresolved. The CDR3 extends over 17 amino acids. Between the trimmed V and J ends, which lost 1 base and 5 bases, there was a span of 20 bases. Germline-derived CDR1 and CDR2 are LGHNA and YNFKEQ.

The chain couples TRBV28 to TRBJ2-1, with a possible D match to TRBD2 (6 bases). V gave up 6 bases and J gave up 1 base, with 13 bases separating them. The CDR3 runs to 15 residues. The germline V gene has CDR1 MDHEN and CDR2 SYDVKM. The CDR3 DNA follows: TGTGCCAGCAGGGCCGGGGGACGGTCCTACAATGAGCAGTTCTTC. The encoded protein is CASRAGGRSYNEQFF.

This chain uses TRBV5-1 with TRBJ2-2; 10 bases are a match to TRBD1. With V trimmed by 4 bases and J by 5 bases, 5 bases remained unmatched. Germline-derived CDR1 and CDR2 are SGHRS and YFSETQ. This CDR3 is 15 amino acids long. This chain's CDR3 is CASSPGQGGTGELFF. The CDR3 coding sequence is TGCGCCAGCAGCCCTGGACAGGGGGGTACCGGGGAGCTGTTTTTT.

Only a few counts were recorded for this clone. In nucleotides, the CDR3 is TGCGCCAGCAGGATCGGGCAGGAAGCTTTCTTT. Its translation: CASRIGQEAFF. This chain uses TRBV5-1 with TRBJ1-1; no clear D gene. Germline V gene lookup returns CDR1 SGHRS and CDR2 YFSETQ. CDR3 length equals 11 residues. Trimming shortened V by 5 bases and J by 8 bases, and 10 bases separated the two germline ends. Looking up the rest from reference TRBV5-1 and TRBJ1-1 gives the full variable domain: KAGVTQTPRYLIKTRGQQVTLSCSPISGHRSVSWYQQTPGQGLQFLFEYFSETQRNKGNFPGRFSGRQFSNSRSEMNVSTLELGDSALYLCASRIGQEAFFGQGTRLTVV.

The chain links TRBV21-1 to TRBJ1-2; the D call TRBD1 from the table was never checked on the DNA. TRBV21-1 is shown as a pseudogene. CDR3 size: 12 residues. The CDR3 coding sequence is TGTGCCAGCACCCCGAGGGGGTATGGCTACACCTTC. Its protein product is CASTPRGYGYTF.

V usage is TRBV5-5 and J usage is TRBJ2-5; 9 bases are shared with TRBD2. Germline values: CDR1 SGHKS, CDR2 YYEKEE (reference sequence). V lost 0 bases to trimming and J lost 5 bases; unmatched junction nucleotides: 8. The CDR3 has 16 residues. The CDR3 loop reads CASSLAPAGGRETQYF. The CDR3 nucleotides are TGTGCCAGCAGCTTGGCCCCAGCGGGGGGAAGGGAGACCCAGTACTTC.

The rearrangement joins TRBV7-2 to TRBJ2-7, with TRBD2 matching 9 bases. Germline V lookup: CDR1 SGHTA, CDR2 FQGNSA. Germline trimming cut 1 base from V and 5 bases from J; bases unmatched to any gene: 6. The CDR3 totals 15 residues. The CDR3, as DNA: TGTGCCAGCAGCTTAGTATGGCGGGGGGGAGACGAGCAGTACTTC. This translates into CASSLVWRGGDEQYF.

This chain links TRBV2 with TRBJ2-7; 10 bases map to TRBD1. This CDR3 region has 15 residues. Trimming cost V 5 bases and J 7 bases; bases outside gene matches: 11. Germline V CDR1 and CDR2: SNHLY, FYNNEI. CDR3 DNA sequence: TGTGCCAGCAGTCCGGTAAGGGACAGGGGTTATGAGCAGTACTTC. This codes for CASSPVRDRGYEQYF.

The chain combines TRBV6-5 with TRBJ2-1; D call uncertain. The CDR3 spans 14 residues. Germline-derived CDR1 and CDR2 are MNHEY and SVGAGI. Trimming left V 5 bases short and J 8 bases short, with 16 bases between. The CDR3, as DNA: TGTGCCAGCAGTAACCTTTGGCGGCGCGATGAGCAGTTCTTC. This encodes CASSNLWRRDEQFF.

The rearrangement links TRBV10-3 to TRBJ1-2; 10 positions agree with TRBD1. This CDR3 spans 16 amino acids. The junction had 8 bases not matched to a gene; V was cut back by 3 bases and J by 4 bases. The germline V gene encodes CDR1 ENHRY and CDR2 SYGVKD. CDR3 sequence (DNA): TGTGCCATCAGTGACCTCGAGGGACAGGGGATCTATGGCTACACCTTC. Translated: CAISDLEGQGIYGYTF.

This chain connects TRBV5-8 to TRBJ1-2; D uncertain. V was shortened by 10 bases and J by 4 bases, with 17 bases between the two germline ends. The V gene's germline CDR1 is SGHTS and CDR2 YDEGEE. CDR3 length equals 13 residues. In nucleotides, the CDR3 is TGTGCCCCAGGTTACAGAAATTTCTATGGCTACACCTTC. It codes for CAPGYRNFYGYTF.

This sequence joins TRBV7-2 and TRBJ2-1, with D possibly matching TRBD2 (7 bases). Germline-derived CDR1 and CDR2 are SGHTA and FQGNSA. V lost 0 bases to trimming and J lost 0 bases, with 15 bases between them. The CDR3 sequence is 18 residues long. This CDR3 is CASSLAMAGALSYNEQFF. CDR3 in DNA: TGTGCCAGCAGCTTAGCGATGGCGGGGGCCCTCTCCTACAATGAGCAGTTCTTC.

V usage is TRBV6-5 and J usage is TRBJ1-5; D call uncertain. CDR1 and CDR2 from the germline V gene are MNHEY and SVGAGI. CDR3 size: 15 residues. Trimming left V 5 bases short and J 0 bases short, with 11 bases between. The CDR3: CASSPGPYSNQPQHF. The CDR3, as DNA: TGTGCCAGCAGTCCGGGCCCGTATAGCAATCAGCCCCAGCATTTT.

The DNA for the CDR3 is TGTGCCAGCAGTGAAGGGGTGGGAGACACCGGGGAGCTGTTTTTT. Protein sequence: CASSEGVGDTGELFF. The chain couples TRBV6-1 to TRBJ2-2, with TRBD2 as a possible D gene (5 bases). Trimming left V 1 base short and J 3 bases short, with 9 bases between. Germline V gives CDR1 MNHNS, CDR2 SASEGT. This CDR3 spans 15 amino acids.

This rearrangement joins TRBV20-1 to TRBJ2-1; the D is unclear. Trimming took off 3 bases at V and 1 base at J, with 13 bases between the two ends. Germline V gene sequence: CDR1 DFQATT, CDR2 SNEGSKA (reference sequence). CDR3 length: 15 residues. CDR3 nucleotides: TGCAGTGCTAGTGCAGGTCCGAGTTCCTACAATGAGCAGTTCTTC. It translates to CSASAGPSSYNEQFF.

The rearrangement joins TRBV19 to TRBJ1-5; D is ambiguous. CDR1 is LNHDA, CDR2 SQIVND, per germline (reference sequence). The CDR3 totals 14 residues. Trimming shortened V by 7 bases and J by 5 bases, and 15 bases separated the two germline ends. In nucleotides, the CDR3 is TGTGCCAGTACGGTCCAAGGCGCGGATCAGCCCCAGCATTTT. This sequence encodes CASTVQGADQPQHF. Combining the CDR3 with reference TRBV19 and TRBJ1-5 gives the whole variable domain DGGITQSPKYLFRKEGQNVTLSCEQNLNHDAMYWYRQDPGQGLRLIYYSQIVNDFQKGDIAEGYSVSREKKESFPLTVTSAQKNPTAFYLCASTVQGADQPQHFGDGTRLSIL.

The chain has TRBV7-9 and TRBJ1-6; the match to TRBD1 covers 9 bases. CDR3 size: 15 residues. The junction had 6 bases not matched to a gene; V was cut back by 3 bases and J by 9 bases. Germline V gene data show CDR1 as SEHNR and CDR2 as FQNEAQ (reference sequence). CDR3 DNA sequence: TGTGCCAGCAGCTTCACCGGGACAGGGCCTTCACCCCTCCACTTT. Amino acids: CASSFTGTGPSPLHF.

The genes are TRBV5-1 and TRBJ2-7; no clear D. Trimming cost V 0 bases and J 0 bases, with 10 bases left between them. The CDR3 covers 15 residues. Per the germline V gene, CDR1 is SGHRS and CDR2 is YFSETQ. This CDR3 reads CASSLESGFSYEQYF. CDR3 DNA sequence: TGCGCCAGCAGCTTGGAATCTGGGTTCTCCTACGAGCAGTACTTC.

This CDR3 reads CASSERPQGSNQPQHF. Here the CDR3 DNA reads TGTGCCAGCAGTGAACGGCCACAGGGGAGCAATCAGCCCCAGCATTTT. The chain recombines TRBV6-1 with TRBJ1-5; 7 nucleotides line up with TRBD1. Germline loops: CDR1 MNHNS, CDR2 SASEGT. J gave up 1 base and V 2 bases, and 5 bases lay outside the gene matches. The CDR3 loop spans 16 amino acids.

This clone was counted only a few times. The gene calls are TRBV7-8 and TRBJ2-5, with D maybe TRBD1 (6 bases). The V end lost 5 bases, the J end lost 5 bases, and 12 bases lay between the germline ends. The CDR3 totals 13 residues. CDR1 is SGHVS, CDR2 FQNEAQ, per germline. The DNA for the CDR3 is TGTGCCAGCAGCATCGGGACAAGCGAGACCCAGTACTTC. Amino acid sequence: CASSIGTSETQYF.